The TCR beta chain under discussion was sequenced for a study of control samples from healthy donors and cancer patients. Data came from immunoSEQ multiplex PCR; TCRdb stores just in-frame clones and leaves some out. Of some 170,000 clones in the sample, 96% were seen once. The receptor was isolated from a woman aged 25 to 39 in good health. Input material: blood.

The CDR3 loop reads CASSLGVVGGYTF. The CDR3 DNA follows: TGTGCCAGCAGCTTGGGGGTAGTGGGCGGCTACACCTTC. The chain uses TRBV5-6 and TRBJ1-2; the D is unclear. V lost 0 bases and J lost 8, with 11 bases in between. Per the germline V gene, CDR1 is SGHDT and CDR2 is YYEEEE. This CDR3 has 13 residues.